Each of the 27 T cell receptor beta chains below was sequenced from the same sample in a study of blood T cell repertoires in COVID-19. Clones were read by immunoSEQ multiplex PCR, and TCRdb kept only the in-frame ones, dropping some. The top ten clones hold roughly 37% of a sample with 120,000 to 150,000 clones, 87% of them seen once. Sequences were obtained from peripheral blood. Source of these receptors: a man aged 50 to 59 who had recovered from COVID-19.

The chain carries TRBV5-1 and TRBJ1-1, with TRBD1 matching 7 bases. CDR3 length: 14 amino acids. Trimming took 3 bases from V and 0 from J; bases not matched to a gene: 2. The germline gives CDR1 SGHRS, CDR2 YFSETQ. This CDR3 is CASSSGQVNTEAFF. The CDR3 DNA reads TGCGCCAGCAGCTCCGGACAGGTGAACACTGAAGCTTTCTTT.

The V call is TRBV3-1 (or the pseudogene TRBV3-2), the J call TRBJ1-2; possible D gene TRBD1, 6 bases. Germline assignment: CDR1 LGHDT and CDR2 YNNKEL (reference sequence). The ends were cut back, 3 bases at V and 6 bases at J, with 11 bases in the middle. The length of the CDR3 is 13 residues. The CDR3 DNA is TGTGCCAGCAGCCACTTAAAGGGGGATGGCTACACCTTC. Its translation: CASSHLKGDGYTF.

The rearrangement uses TRBV7-6 and TRBJ1-1, with D possibly matching TRBD1 (6 bases). V lost 5 bases, J lost 6 bases, and 13 bases lay in between. Germline V gene lookup returns CDR1 SGHVS and CDR2 FNYEAQ. The CDR3 length is 13 residues. The CDR3 is CASSPGGAAEAFF. The CDR3 DNA follows: TGTGCCAGCAGCCCTGGGGGGGCCGCTGAAGCTTTCTTT.

CDR3 DNA: TGTGCCAGCAGCTTAGTAATGTCTGGGACAGGGGTTGATGGCTACACCTTC. This translates into CASSLVMSGTGVDGYTF. V usage is TRBV7-2 and J usage is TRBJ1-2; 10 bases are a match to TRBD1. The CDR3 length is 17 residues. Germline-derived CDR1 and CDR2 are SGHTA and FQGNSA. V was clipped by 1 base and J by 6 bases; unmatched bases: 11. The variable domain in full, with the rest retrieved from reference TRBV7-2 and TRBJ1-2, is GAGVSQSPSNKVTEKGKDVELRCDPISGHTALYWYRQSLGQGLEFLIYFQGNSAPDKSGLPSDRFSAERTGGSVSTLTIQRTQQEDSAVYLCASSLVMSGTGVDGYTFGSGTRLTVV.

The chain has TRBV15 and TRBJ2-7; 13 bases agree with TRBD2. Germline CDR1 LNHNV, CDR2 YYDKDF (reference sequence). This CDR3 has 15 amino acids. Trimming took 5 bases from V and 2 from J; bases not matched to a gene: 3. For the CDR3, the DNA is TGTGCCACCAGCGCAGGACTAGCGGGGGCCTACGAGCAGTACTTC. Encoded protein: CATSAGLAGAYEQYF.

The chain is built from TRBV7-9 and TRBJ2-7; 11 bases match TRBD2. Germline values: CDR1 SEHNR, CDR2 FQNEAQ (reference sequence). The ends lost 3 bases at V and 0 bases at J; junction bases unmatched: 4. CDR3 length equals 16 residues. CDR3 in DNA: TGTGCCAGCAGCTTGGTTAGCGGGGGGGCCTCCTACGAGCAGTACTTC. It specifies CASSLVSGGASYEQYF.

The chain joins TRBV25-1 to TRBJ2-2; D perhaps matches TRBD2 (5 bases). The CDR3 spans 15 residues. Trimming left V 6 bases short and J 0 bases short, with 11 bases between. CDR1 and CDR2 (germline): MGHDK, SYGVNS. The CDR3 coding sequence is TGTGCCAGCAGGTCGGGGATTTCGAACACCGGGGAGCTGTTTTTT. This codes for CASRSGISNTGELFF.

The rearrangement uses TRBV30 and TRBJ1-1, with D unresolved. The CDR3 runs 13 residues. Germline CDR1 GTSNPN, CDR2 SVGIG (reference sequence). Deletions cut 4 bases from V and 2 bases from J, with 11 bases between. The CDR3 protein is CAWTMRRNTEAFF. The CDR3 region has the DNA TGTGCCTGGACCATGAGGCGTAACACTGAAGCTTTCTTT. Full variable domain (outside the CDR3, taken from reference TRBV30 and TRBJ1-1): SQTIHQWPATLVQPVGSPLSLECTVEGTSNPNLYWYRQAAGRGLQLLFYSVGIGQISSEVPQNLSASRPQDRQFILSSKKLLLSDSGFYLCAWTMRRNTEAFFGQGTRLTVV.

J is TRBJ1-1 and V is TRBV4-3, with a weak D call TRBD1 (5 bases). CDR3 length: 14 residues. Germline CDR1 is LGHNA and CDR2 is YSLEER. Trimming took off 0 bases at V and 4 bases at J, with 9 bases between the two ends. The CDR3 DNA is TGCGCCAGCAGCCAAGATTTTAGGGGCACTGAAGCTTTCTTT. Its protein product is CASSQDFRGTEAFF.

This chain uses TRBV11-1 with TRBJ2-7; 7 bases fit TRBD1. The CDR3 consists of 15 residues. The germline V gene encodes CDR1 SGHAT and CDR2 FQDESV (reference sequence). V lost 5 bases, J lost 4 bases, and 11 bases stayed unmatched. This CDR3 reads CASSQKSGQVYEQYF. The CDR3 DNA follows: TGTGCCAGCAGCCAAAAATCCGGACAGGTTTACGAGCAGTACTTC.

The chain combines TRBV9 with TRBJ1-3, with D possibly TRBD1 on 5 matching bases. Germline V gives CDR1 SGDLS, CDR2 YYNGEE. The germline V and J ends were trimmed by 3 bases and 0 bases, with 16 bases remaining between them. This CDR3 region has 17 residues. The CDR3 coding sequence is TGTGCCAGCAGCGAGGGGACTAAATTTATCTCTGGAAACACCATATATTTT. This codes for CASSEGTKFISGNTIYF.

The rearrangement joins TRBV19 to TRBJ2-1, with 14 nucleotides matching TRBD2. The CDR3 totals 17 residues. The ends lost 3 bases at V and 7 bases at J; junction bases unmatched: 8. Per the germline V gene, CDR1 is LNHDA and CDR2 is SQIVND (reference sequence). CDR3 nucleotides: TGTGCCAGTAGTATTCTTGGACTAGCGGGGGGACGAAATGAGCAGTTCTTC. It encodes CASSILGLAGGRNEQFF.

This clone has a handful of counts. This sequence joins TRBV5-6 and TRBJ2-1, with TRBD1 matching 7 bases. The J segment lost 0 bases and the V segment lost 4 bases, leaving 7 bases of the junction unmatched. From germline, CDR1 is SGHDT and CDR2 YYEEEE. The CDR3 totals 16 residues. The CDR3 region is CASSGWTGSSYNEQFF. The CDR3 DNA is TGTGCCAGCAGCGGATGGACAGGAAGCTCCTACAATGAGCAGTTCTTC.

CDR3 loop: CASSQLGGPNTGELFF. The CDR3 DNA reads TGCGCCAGCAGCCAACTAGGGGGCCCGAACACCGGGGAGCTGTTTTTT. V is TRBV4-1 and J is TRBJ2-2; 7 bases are a match to TRBD1. The germline V gene has CDR1 MGHRA and CDR2 YSYEKL. This CDR3 is built from 16 residues. V trimming: 2 bases; J trimming: 0 bases; junction bases outside the gene matches: 3.

V gene TRBV4-1 combines with J gene TRBJ2-5; 7 positions agree with TRBD1. Germline CDR1 reads MGHRA; CDR2 reads YSYEKL. This CDR3 has 15 amino acids. V lost 2 bases, J lost 5 bases, and 8 bases stayed unmatched. This chain's CDR3 is CASSQRGGRLETQYF. The CDR3 nucleotides are TGCGCCAGCAGCCAAAGAGGGGGCCGATTGGAGACCCAGTACTTC.

The V call is TRBV4-2, the J call TRBJ1-3; D gene ambiguous. V was trimmed by 0 bases and J by 0 bases, leaving 9 bases between them. This CDR3 contains 16 residues. Germline loops: CDR1 LGHNA, CDR2 YNFKEQ. CDR3 DNA: TGTGCCAGCAGCCAAGAGTTGCCAGACTCTGGAAACACCATATATTTT. Protein product: CASSQELPDSGNTIYF.

The rearrangement links TRBV6-2 or TRBV6-3 to TRBJ2-3, with 9 bases matching TRBD2. The CDR3 is 16 residues long. Germline assignment: CDR1 MNHEY and CDR2 SVGEGT. Germline trimming cut 3 bases from V and 6 bases from J; bases unmatched to any gene: 10. The CDR3 DNA reads as TGTGCCAGCAGTTATGGCTCTGCGGGGGGGCTGGATACGCAGTATTTT. Protein product: CASSYGSAGGLDTQYF.

The chain recombines TRBV19 with TRBJ2-3; D is unresolved. Germline V lookup: CDR1 LNHDA, CDR2 SQIVND (reference sequence). V dropped 4 bases and J dropped 4 bases, with 3 bases sitting between them. The CDR3 consists of 11 residues. The CDR3 sequence is CASSTADTQYF. The DNA of the CDR3 is TGTGCCAGTAGTACCGCAGATACGCAGTATTTT.

The gene calls are TRBV13 and TRBJ2-7; the match to TRBD1 covers 9 bases. After removal of 0 bases from V and 3 bases from J, the junction contained 3 bases not matched to a gene. Germline V lookup: CDR1 PRHDT, CDR2 FYEKMQ (reference sequence). The length of the CDR3 is 15 residues. CDR3 DNA: TGTGCCAGCAGCTTAGGTCGGGGACAGGGCTACGAGCAGTACTTC. Translation: CASSLGRGQGYEQYF.

The chain recombines TRBV6-6 with TRBJ1-6, with TRBD1 matching 11 bases. The germline gives CDR1 MNHNY, CDR2 SVGAGI (reference sequence). The CDR3 spans 17 residues. V lost 5 bases, J lost 5 bases, and 8 bases stayed unmatched. In DNA form, the CDR3 reads TGTGCCAGCAGTCGCAGGACAGGGGGCAACAATAATTCACCCCTCCACTTT. Translating it yields CASSRRTGGNNNSPLHF.

J is TRBJ2-1 and V is TRBV13; D not certain. CDR1 PRHDT and CDR2 FYEKMQ come from the germline V gene (reference sequence). Trimming shortened V by 5 bases and J by 5 bases, and 10 bases separated the two germline ends. This CDR3 contains 13 residues. The DNA of the CDR3 is TGTGCCAGCAGCCTCCTCGCAGACAATGAGCAGTTCTTC. Protein sequence: CASSLLADNEQFF. Full variable domain (remainder filled in from reference TRBV13 and TRBJ2-1): AAGVIQSPRHLIKEKRETATLKCYPIPRHDTVYWYQQGPGQDPQFLISFYEKMQSDKGSIPDRFSAQQFSDYHSELNMSSLELGDSALYFCASSLLADNEQFFGPGTRLTVL.

This clone was counted between two and nine times. The V gene is TRBV4-3, the J gene TRBJ1-5; D might be TRBD1 (6 bases). This CDR3 is 16 amino acids long. Germline V gene lookup returns CDR1 LGHNA and CDR2 YSLEER. Trimming removed 4 bases from V and 4 bases from J, with 17 bases in between. CDR3 amino acids: CASSRKNRESNQPQHF. CDR3 DNA sequence: TGCGCCAGCAGCCGGAAAAACAGGGAATCTAATCAGCCCCAGCATTTT.

The chain combines TRBV9 with TRBJ1-6; perhaps TRBD1 as D (5 bases). The V end lost 7 bases, the J end lost 0 bases, and 11 bases lay between the germline ends. Germline-derived CDR1 and CDR2 are SGDLS and YYNGEE. This CDR3 comprises 15 residues. The CDR3 loop reads CASAGGSSYNSPLHF. Written as DNA, the CDR3 is TGTGCCAGCGCGGGGGGGAGCTCCTATAATTCACCCCTCCACTTT. Drawing the rest from reference TRBV9 and TRBJ1-6, the complete variable domain is DSGVTQTPKHLITATGQRVTLRCSPRSGDLSVYWYQQSLDQGLQFLIQYYNGEERAKGNILERFSAQQFPDLHSELNLSSLELGDSALYFCASAGGSSYNSPLHFGNGTRLTVT.

The chain is built from TRBV27 and TRBJ1-2; TRBD1 matches at 8 bases. Per germline, CDR1 MNHEY and CDR2 SMNVEV (reference sequence). V shed 0 bases and J 8 bases; nucleotides not matched to a gene: 5. The CDR3 is made up of 14 amino acids. In DNA, the CDR3 is TGTGCCAGCAGTTTATCGATGACAGGGGTAGGCTACACCTTC. Translating gives CASSLSMTGVGYTF.

The chain employs TRBV5-1 and TRBJ2-1; 9 bases align to TRBD1. CDR1 is SGHRS, CDR2 YFSETQ, per germline. This CDR3 is built from 15 residues. V lost 4 bases, J lost 5 bases, and 7 bases stayed unmatched. CDR3 DNA sequence: TGCGCCAGCAGCCTGATGGGACAGGGAAACAATGAGCAGTTCTTC. This translates into CASSLMGQGNNEQFF.

The chain uses TRBV3-1 (or the pseudogene TRBV3-2) and TRBJ2-3; 9 bases agree with TRBD1. The length of the CDR3 is 16 residues. V lost 3 bases and J lost 0; bases outside the gene matches: 4. In germline, CDR1 is LGHDT, CDR2 YNNKEL (reference sequence). The CDR3 loop reads CASSQDGTGSTDTQYF. In DNA, the CDR3 is TGTGCCAGCAGCCAGGATGGGACAGGGAGCACAGATACGCAGTATTTT.

The chain couples TRBV15 to TRBJ2-7, with D perhaps TRBD1 (5 bases). CDR3 length: 15 amino acids. The germline V gene encodes CDR1 LNHNV and CDR2 YYDKDF (reference sequence). V shed 0 bases and J shed 7 bases, with 16 bases lying between them. The CDR3 nucleotides read TGTGCCACCAGCAGAGAGGACACTACCTACGATGAGCAGTACTTC. Protein product: CATSREDTTYDEQYF.